This T cell receptor beta chain was sequenced in a study of T cell changes during pregnancy in multiple sclerosis. This table comes from immunoSEQ multiplex PCR, and its TCRdb copy is limited to in-frame clones, with some not included. The sample has roughly 25,000 clones, more than 70% seen once. The clonotype comes from a female donor in good health, enrolled as a control in a pregnancy study. This sample comprised CD4+ T cells from peripheral blood mononuclear cells, obtained in the first trimester of pregnancy.

The CDR3: CASSVLGSTGELFF. The CDR3 DNA sequence: TGTGCCAGCAGTGTTCTTGGGAGCACCGGGGAGCTGTTTTTT. This chain connects TRBV2 to TRBJ2-2, with D tentatively TRBD2 (5 bases). Germline V gene sequence: CDR1 SNHLY, CDR2 FYNNEI. V was pared by 4 bases and J by 4 bases, with 10 bases between. The CDR3 is 14 amino acids.